Shown below are 11 T cell receptor beta chains from a single sample sequenced in a study of T cells after yellow fever vaccination. TCRdb fed the 5' RACE reads into MiXCR, producing one record per CDR3 protein. The table shows 200,000 to 300,000 distinct CDR3 sequences, with more than 6.5% occurring only once. The sample in question was CD4+ T cells sorted from PBMCs, obtained on the day of the yellow fever booster vaccination. The receptors shown here come from a man between 25 and 39 years old who received the YFV17D yellow fever vaccine.

This clonotype was detected only a few times. The rearrangement joins TRBV5-1 to TRBJ2-3, with a possible D match to TRBD2 (5 bases). Trimming pared 4 bases from V and 6 bases from J, leaving 9 bases between. CDR3 length: 12 residues. In germline, CDR1 is SGHRS, CDR2 YFSETQ. CDR3 region: CASSISEDTQYF. The DNA of the CDR3 is TGCGCCAGCAGCATTAGCGAGGATACGCAGTATTTT.

The V gene is TRBV18, the J gene TRBJ2-5; no firm D call. The CDR3 has 14 amino acids. V was trimmed by 6 bases and J by 5 bases, leaving 16 bases between them. Per the germline V gene, CDR1 is KGHSH and CDR2 is LQKENI. The chain's CDR3 is CASSLSAVKETQYF. In DNA form, the CDR3 reads TGTGCCAGCTCCCTTTCCGCTGTAAAGGAGACCCAGTACTTC.

The gene calls are TRBV4-2 and TRBJ2-3; 10 bases line up with TRBD2. The CDR3 loop spans 16 amino acids. Germline-derived CDR1 and CDR2 are LGHNA and YNFKEQ. The V and J ends lost 1 base and 4 bases, in that order; junction bases with no gene match: 5. The CDR3 DNA is TGTGCCAGCAGCCAAGCTGGGACTAGCGTGCCAGATACGCAGTATTTT. Protein: CASSQAGTSVPDTQYF.

This clonotype appeared a few times. This chain links TRBV20-1 with TRBJ2-3; 8 bases fit TRBD2. The CDR3 is 13 residues long. The V gene's germline CDR1 is DFQATT and CDR2 SNEGSKA (reference sequence). Unmatched junction bases numbered 7, after V lost 6 bases and J lost 5 bases. CDR3 in DNA: TGCAGTGCCGCGCGGGAGGCCGGAGATACGCAGTATTTT. Translated: CSAAREAGDTQYF.

The table lists this clonotype with many counts. The J gene is TRBJ2-5, the V gene TRBV9; 10 bases match TRBD2. The V gene end was trimmed by 3 bases and the J gene end by 2 bases; junction bases not matched to a gene: 4. The CDR3 is made up of 15 amino acids. The germline V gene has CDR1 SGDLS and CDR2 YYNGEE. The DNA for the CDR3 is TGTGCCAGCAGCGCCCTAGCGGGAGAACAAGAGACCCAGTACTTC. Translating it yields CASSALAGEQETQYF.

This clonotype has just a few counts. V and J are TRBV7-2 and TRBJ2-3; 10 bases are a match to TRBD2. This CDR3 has 15 residues. From germline, CDR1 is SGHTA and CDR2 FQGNSA. V dropped 2 bases and J dropped 5; count of bases not matched to a gene: 4. CDR3 protein: CASSLLAGVIDTQYF. For the CDR3, the DNA is TGTGCCAGCAGCTTACTAGCGGGAGTGATAGATACGCAGTATTTT.

The V gene is TRBV6-2 or TRBV6-3, the J gene TRBJ2-5; TRBD2 agrees at 11 bases. Trimming cost V 5 bases and J 0 bases; bases outside gene matches: 2. Germline CDR1 MNHEY, CDR2 SVGEGT. This CDR3 has 15 residues. The CDR3 here is CASSRLAGNQETQYF. In DNA form, the CDR3 reads TGTGCCAGCAGTCGACTAGCGGGGAACCAAGAGACCCAGTACTTC.

This clonotype was seen only a few times. The CDR3 here is CSAMNPNSYNEQFF. In DNA, the CDR3 is TGCAGTGCTATGAACCCAAACTCCTACAATGAGCAGTTCTTC. This chain joins TRBV20-1 and TRBJ2-1; unclear D gene. V dropped 4 bases and J dropped 0 bases, with 10 bases sitting between them. The germline gives CDR1 DFQATT, CDR2 SNEGSKA (reference sequence). This CDR3 spans 14 amino acids.

This clonotype was seen at least ten times. The rearrangement uses TRBV15 and TRBJ2-7, with TRBD1 identical over 10 bases. The J segment lost 0 bases and the V segment lost 0 bases, leaving 2 bases of the junction unmatched. Germline V gene data show CDR1 as LNHNV and CDR2 as YYDKDF (reference sequence). The CDR3 contains 16 residues. The CDR3: CATSRDRTGGSYEQYF. Here the CDR3 DNA reads TGTGCCACCAGCAGAGATCGGACAGGGGGCTCCTACGAGCAGTACTTC. Combining the CDR3 with reference TRBV15 and TRBJ2-7 gives the whole variable domain DAMVIQNPRYQVTQFGKPVTLSCSQTLNHNVMYWYQQKSSQAPKLLFHYYDKDFNNEADTPDNFQSRRPNTSFCFLDIRSPGLGDTAMYLCATSRDRTGGSYEQYFGPGTRLTVT.

This clonotype was seen many times. This chain connects TRBV18 to TRBJ2-3; no clear D gene. Trimming took 4 bases from V and 1 from J, leaving 6 bases between them. This CDR3 region has 13 residues. CDR1 and CDR2 from the germline V gene are KGHSH and LQKENI. The CDR3 spells CASSRRGTDTQYF. The CDR3 coding sequence is TGTGCCAGCTCACGTCGGGGCACAGATACGCAGTATTTT. The entire variable domain, with the rest obtained from reference TRBV18 and TRBJ2-3, is as follows: NAGVMQNPRHLVRRRGQEARLRCSPMKGHSHVYWYRQLPEEGLKFMVYLQKENIIDESGMPKERFSAEFPKEGPSILRIQQVVRGDSAAYFCASSRRGTDTQYFGPGTRLTVL.

This clonotype was counted only a few times. V and J are TRBV7-2 and TRBJ2-7; 7 bases line up with TRBD2. The CDR3 runs 13 residues. Germline lookup yields CDR1 SGHTA and CDR2 FQGNSA. The J segment lost 4 bases and the V segment lost 4 bases, leaving 4 bases of the junction unmatched. Here the CDR3 reads CASSSNSGYEQYF. CDR3 in DNA: TGTGCCAGCAGCTCGAATAGCGGGTACGAGCAGTACTTC. Full variable domain (remainder filled in from reference TRBV7-2 and TRBJ2-7): GAGVSQSPSNKVTEKGKDVELRCDPISGHTALYWYRQSLGQGLEFLIYFQGNSAPDKSGLPSDRFSAERTGGSVSTLTIQRTQQEDSAVYLCASSSNSGYEQYFGPGTRLTVT.